Each of the 21 T cell receptor beta chains below was sequenced from the same sample in a study of T cells after yellow fever vaccination. One entry per CDR3 protein results from TCRdb running MiXCR on the 5' RACE reads. This table has more than 350,000 distinct CDR3 sequences, roughly 11% appearing once. The sequencing here drew on PBMCs, taken on the day of the first yellow fever vaccination. The source of these receptors is a man aged 18 to 30 who received the YFV17D yellow fever vaccine.

This clonotype was detected only a few times. V usage is TRBV3-1 and J usage is TRBJ1-5, with a tentative D call TRBD1 (5 bases). This CDR3 has 15 amino acids. V lost 4 bases, J lost 4 bases, and 14 bases lay in between. Germline values: CDR1 LGHDT, CDR2 YNNKEL (reference sequence). The chain's CDR3 is CASSRYRGENQPQHF. CDR3 sequence (DNA): TGTGCCAGCAGCCGATATCGGGGCGAAAATCAGCCCCAGCATTTT. The full variable domain, with the rest looked up from reference TRBV3-1 and TRBJ1-5, is DTAVSQTPKYLVTQMGNDKSIKCEQNLGHDTMYWYKQDSKKFLKIMFSYNNKELIINETVPNRFSPKSPDKAHLNLHINSLELGDSAVYFCASSRYRGENQPQHFGDGTRLSIL.

J is TRBJ2-1 and V is TRBV4-1, with 11 bases matching TRBD2. Germline CDR1 is MGHRA and CDR2 is YSYEKL. The trim removed 0 bases at V and 7 bases at J, leaving 8 bases unmatched. The length of the CDR3 is 17 residues. The CDR3 DNA sequence: TGCGCCAGCAGCCAAGACCCACTAGCGGGGGCCCCAAATGAGCAGTTCTTC. Protein: CASSQDPLAGAPNEQFF.

This clonotype has only a few counts. The chain recombines TRBV6-4 with TRBJ2-1, with 13 bases that match TRBD2. The CDR3 spans 15 residues. Germline V CDR1 and CDR2: MRHNA, SNTAGT. Losses at the gene ends were 7 bases for V and 6 bases for J; bases not matched to a gene: 6. The CDR3 reads CASNKTSGGSNEQFF. DNA of the CDR3: TGTGCCAGCAATAAGACTAGCGGGGGGAGCAATGAGCAGTTCTTC.

This sequence joins TRBV11-2 and TRBJ1-2, with a possible D match to TRBD1 (5 bases). V lost 6 bases and J 8 bases, leaving 19 bases between the germline ends. The V gene's germline CDR1 is SGHAT and CDR2 FQNNGV. This CDR3 has 14 amino acids. CDR3 protein: CASRAGGRWGGYTF. As DNA, the CDR3 is TGTGCCAGCAGAGCCGGGGGTCGTTGGGGGGGCTACACCTTC. The whole variable domain, filled in from reference TRBV11-2 and TRBJ1-2, reads EAGVAQSPRYKIIEKRQSVAFWCNPISGHATLYWYQQILGQGPKLLIQFQNNGVVDDSQLPKDRFSAERLKGVDSTLKIQPAKLEDSAVYLCASRAGGRWGGYTFGSGTRLTVV.

This clonotype was recorded a few times. The chain combines TRBV14 with TRBJ1-1; D not resolved. This CDR3 spans 14 amino acids. V lost 2 bases and J lost 6, with 13 bases in between. Germline V gene data show CDR1 as SGHDN and CDR2 as FVKESK. CDR3 loop: CASSQRMAYSEAFF. The CDR3 DNA reads TGTGCCAGCAGCCAAAGAATGGCTTACTCTGAAGCTTTCTTT.

This clonotype was seen more than once but under ten times. The rearrangement joins TRBV27 to TRBJ2-2; D possibly uses TRBD1 or TRBD2 (5 bases each). The CDR3 is made up of 16 amino acids. In germline, CDR1 is MNHEY, CDR2 SMNVEV (reference sequence). V was clipped by 4 bases and J by 3 bases, with 15 bases between them. This CDR3 is CASSSRDGRHTGELFF. The CDR3 DNA reads as TGTGCCAGCAGTTCCCGGGACGGCCGACACACCGGGGAGCTGTTTTTT.

V and J are TRBV20-1 and TRBJ1-1, with D uncertain. The length of the CDR3 is 13 residues. Germline values: CDR1 DFQATT, CDR2 SNEGSKA (reference sequence). The V and J ends lost 5 bases and 4 bases respectively, with 14 bases between them. The CDR3 region is CSAYVGRGTEAFF. The CDR3 region has the DNA TGCAGTGCTTACGTCGGGCGGGGCACTGAAGCTTTCTTT.

The J gene is TRBJ2-2, the V gene TRBV19, with unresolved D. The V end was cut by 4 bases, the J end by 0 bases, with 12 bases between. This CDR3 comprises 16 residues. Germline V lookup: CDR1 LNHDA, CDR2 SQIVND (reference sequence). As DNA, the CDR3 is TGTGCCAGTAGTAAAGTCCCACCCCCGAACACCGGGGAGCTGTTTTTT. Translating it yields CASSKVPPPNTGELFF.

This chain uses TRBV6-1 with TRBJ2-3; 14 positions agree with TRBD2. The CDR3 contains 19 residues. Trimming at V came to 5 bases and at J to 0 bases, leaving 10 bases not matched to a gene. CDR1 and CDR2 from the germline V gene are MNHNS and SASEGT. CDR3 nucleotide sequence: TGTGCCAGCAGTCCACTGGGACTAGCGGGGGCTAGGAGCACAGATACGCAGTATTTT. It yields the protein CASSPLGLAGARSTDTQYF.

Here the CDR3 DNA reads TGCGCCAGCAGCCTCACAGGGGTGAATGAGCAGTTCTTC. The encoded protein is CASSLTGVNEQFF. The V call is TRBV5-1, the J call TRBJ2-1, with 7 positions matching TRBD1. Trimming cost V 4 bases and J 7 bases; bases outside gene matches: 5. CDR3 length equals 13 residues. Looked up from germline, CDR1 is SGHRS and CDR2 is YFSETQ.

The chain uses TRBV10-1 and TRBJ2-3; 10 bases line up with TRBD2. CDR3 length: 16 residues. The germline V gene encodes CDR1 WNHNN and CDR2 SYGVQD (reference sequence). J was trimmed by 2 bases and V by 4 bases; bases with no gene match: 6. DNA for the CDR3: TGCGCCAGCAGTGCCGCTACTAGCGGGGACACAGATACGCAGTATTTT. The encoded protein is CASSAATSGDTDTQYF.

This clonotype was counted ten times or more. The chain links TRBV5-1 to TRBJ1-1, with 7 bases lining up with TRBD1. In germline, CDR1 is SGHRS, CDR2 YFSETQ. The junction had 9 bases not matched to a gene; V was cut back by 3 bases and J by 10 bases. This CDR3 has 13 residues. The CDR3 sequence: CASSSKPTGLAFF. The CDR3 coding sequence is TGCGCCAGCAGCTCTAAACCGACAGGGTTAGCTTTCTTT.

The chain has TRBV6-6 and TRBJ1-1; TRBD1 is a possible D gene (5 bases). The germline V gene has CDR1 MNHNY and CDR2 SVGAGI (reference sequence). Deletions cut 6 bases from V and 5 bases from J, with 13 bases between. The CDR3 sequence is 13 residues long. CDR3 loop: CASRLQGRTEAFF. The CDR3 DNA reads as TGTGCCAGCAGGCTTCAGGGTCGAACTGAAGCTTTCTTT.

This clonotype has a handful of counts. This chain links TRBV4-2 with TRBJ2-5; 12 nucleotides line up with TRBD2. CDR3 length: 18 residues. With 0 bases clipped from V and 0 bases from J, the junction kept 5 bases outside the gene matches. The germline gives CDR1 LGHNA, CDR2 YNFKEQ. The CDR3 is CASSQDKGTSGYQETQYF. CDR3 in DNA: TGTGCCAGCAGCCAAGATAAGGGGACTAGCGGGTACCAAGAGACCCAGTACTTC.

This clonotype was detected a few times. V and J are TRBV4-1 and TRBJ2-1; D is uncertain. The germline V and J ends were trimmed by 3 bases and 10 bases, with 10 bases remaining between them. Germline values: CDR1 MGHRA, CDR2 YSYEKL. CDR3 length: 12 amino acids. The CDR3 loop is CASSQQAREQFF. The CDR3 DNA reads TGCGCCAGCAGCCAGCAAGCGCGCGAGCAGTTCTTC.

This clonotype turned up a few times. V and J are TRBV7-2 and TRBJ1-2; 7 nucleotides align to TRBD1. CDR3 length: 15 residues. Germline V gene lookup returns CDR1 SGHTA and CDR2 FQGNSA. J gave up 9 bases and V 8 bases, and 18 bases lay outside the gene matches. The CDR3 spells CASGETWEGAGSYTF. For the CDR3, the DNA is TGTGCCAGCGGGGAGACATGGGAGGGGGCAGGTAGCTACACCTTC.

This clonotype has just a few counts. V and J are TRBV19 and TRBJ2-1, with D maybe TRBD1 (6 bases). V lost 5 bases and J lost 5, with 7 bases in between. This CDR3 region has 12 residues. Germline V gene sequence: CDR1 LNHDA, CDR2 SQIVND (reference sequence). CDR3 nucleotides: TGTGCCAGTAGTCAGGGGCACAATGAGCAGTTCTTC. It codes for CASSQGHNEQFF.

The sample holds many counts of this clonotype. The chain carries TRBV28 and TRBJ1-5, with a weak D call TRBD1 (5 bases). The germline V gene has CDR1 MDHEN and CDR2 SYDVKM. Trimming pared 7 bases from V and 2 bases from J, leaving 9 bases between. The CDR3 has 13 amino acids. DNA for the CDR3: TGTGCCAGCAACAGGTACGGCAATCAGCCCCAGCATTTT. As protein: CASNRYGNQPQHF.

The chain links TRBV5-6 to TRBJ2-7, with no clear D. V shed 8 bases and J shed 6 bases, with 18 bases lying between them. The CDR3 has 13 amino acids. Germline CDR1 is SGHDT and CDR2 is YYEEEE. The CDR3 loop is CARSPGLLCEQYF. Written as DNA, the CDR3 is TGTGCCAGGAGCCCCGGGCTCCTCTGCGAGCAGTACTTC.

This clonotype was observed a few times. This chain uses TRBV9 with TRBJ2-7; the D gene is possibly TRBD2 (5 bases). Trimming took 6 bases from V and 5 from J, leaving 15 bases between them. Germline CDR1 is SGDLS and CDR2 is YYNGEE. This CDR3 is 13 amino acids long. The CDR3 sequence is CASTDGEGDEQYF. The CDR3 bases are TGTGCCAGCACCGACGGAGAGGGAGACGAGCAGTACTTC.

This clonotype was observed at least ten times. This chain connects TRBV6-6 to TRBJ1-4; TRBD1 aligns across 9 bases. CDR3 length equals 13 residues. The V gene's germline CDR1 is MNHNY and CDR2 SVGAGI (reference sequence). The J segment lost 8 bases and the V segment lost 2 bases, leaving 0 bases of the junction unmatched. The CDR3 reads CASSYGTGEKLFF. The CDR3, as DNA: TGTGCCAGCAGTTACGGGACAGGGGAAAAACTGTTTTTT.